A selection of T cell receptor beta chains follows, all from one sample in a study of T cell repertoires in cytomegalovirus infection. TCRdb reprocessed the reads with MiXCR, giving one entry per CDR3 protein. The sample consists of about 240,000 distinct CDR3 sequences, more than 9% of them appearing once. The sample was PBMCs. The receptor source for this set is a human donor in good health (CMV status not recorded). Some clones in this sample may be carry-over from other donors' samples. CDR3s include the opening cysteine and the closing phenylalanine or tryptophan. Fields, in order: clone size, D gene, V gene, J gene, CDR3 protein, CDR3 DNA. D genes are given only for firm matches. Clone size is not always given. Where it is, it says once, few, many or a class for expanded clones.

many	TRBD2	TRBV18	TRBJ2-5	CASSRTSGEYETQYF	TGTGCCAGCTCTCGGACTAGCGGGGAATACGAGACCCAGTACTTC
.	.	TRBV5-1	TRBJ2-7	CASSFLISYEQYF	TGCGCCAGCAGCTTTTTGATATCCTACGAGCAGTACTTC
many	.	TRBV15	TRBJ2-7	CATSRAVAPSSYEQYF	TGTGCCACCAGCAGAGCCGTCGCCCCAAGCTCCTACGAGCAGTACTTC
few	TRBD2	TRBV7-2	TRBJ2-1	CASSPQTSGYNEQFF	TGTGCCAGCAGCCCCCAGACTAGCGGGTACAATGAGCAGTTCTTC
.	.	TRBV3-1	TRBJ1-2	CASSQGSAANYGYSF	TGTGCCAGCAGCCAAGGCTCCGCAGCTAACTATGGCTACAGCTTC
many	.	TRBV19	TRBJ1-5	CASSPRTGRVRQPQHF	TGTGCCAGTAGTCCTCGAACAGGCAGGGTGAGGCAGCCCCAGCATTTT
.	.	TRBV12-3/TRBV12-4	TRBJ2-7	CASSLIPYEQYF	TGTGCCAGCAGTTTGATTCCCTACGAGCAGTACTTC
.	.	TRBV20-1	TRBJ2-2	CSSKGASDHPGELFF	TGCAGTTCTAAAGGGGCTAGCGACCATCCCGGGGAGCTGTTTTTT
many	TRBD1	TRBV7-2	TRBJ1-4	CASSPGQTNEKLFF	TGTGCCAGCAGCCCGGGACAGACAAATGAAAAACTGTTTTTT
many	TRBD1	TRBV12-3/TRBV12-4	TRBJ2-1	CASSPRGPVGDNEQFF	TGTGCCAGCAGTCCAAGGGGGCCAGTTGGCGACAATGAGCAGTTCTTC
many	.	TRBV7-2	TRBJ2-5	CASNKGGGAQETQYF	TGTGCCAGCAACAAAGGGGGGGGGGCGCAAGAGACCCAGTACTTC
many	.	TRBV19	TRBJ2-7	CASSIVGLGYEQYF	TGTGCCAGTAGTATAGTAGGGCTAGGTTACGAGCAGTACTTC
.	.	TRBV9	TRBJ1-1	CASSPGGGGTEAFF	TGTGCCAGCAGCCCGGGAGGGGGAGGCACTGAAGCTTTCTTT
.	TRBD1	TRBV6-5	TRBJ1-1	CARRPGRDRVAEAFF	TGTGCCCGCAGGCCGGGGAGGGACAGGGTGGCTGAAGCTTTCTTT
many	.	TRBV6-1	TRBJ1-1	CASSEAVLGSTEAFF	TGTGCCAGCAGTGAAGCGGTCCTAGGGTCCACTGAAGCTTTCTTT
few	.	TRBV14	TRBJ2-2	CASCDSLYTGELFF	TGTGCCAGCTGTGACAGTCTTTACACCGGGGAGCTGTTTTTT